Included here is one TCR beta chain sequence, with context. For the second PCR, which ran for about 6 to 11 cycles, a sample-barcoded 5' primer and a J-beta primer mix were used. Using its own MiXCR run on the 5' RACE reads, TCRdb lists one record per CDR3 protein. Of approximately 770,000 distinct CDR3 sequences in the sample, 55% to 75% were seen once. The data were obtained in a study of blood T cells in healthy people across ages. This CDR3 region has 14 residues. The germline V and J ends were trimmed by 6 bases and 2 bases, with 12 bases remaining between them. In germline, CDR1 is MNHNY, CDR2 SVGAGI (reference sequence).

The gene calls are TRBV6-6 and TRBJ2-3; weak D call: TRBD1 (6 bases). Sequenced input: blood. The sequence derives from a man aged 30 to 45 in good health. For the CDR3, the DNA is TGTGCCAGCAGCCACGGACAGTACACAGATACGCAGTATTTT. As protein: CASSHGQYTDTQYF.